Each of the 26 T cell receptor beta chains below was sequenced from the same sample in a study of OX40 agonist ivuxolimab in advanced cancers. Sequencing was performed with immunoSEQ multiplex PCR; in TCRdb, only in-frame clones are kept and a portion is missing. This repertoire shows about 120,000 clones, over 75% found once; its top ten account for 0.55%. The sequences come from CD4+ or CD8+ T cells sorted from blood, collected in a trial of the OX40 agonist ivuxolimab. These receptors all come from an adult with an advanced solid tumor such as melanoma, head and neck, liver or kidney cancer.

The rearrangement uses TRBV9 and TRBJ1-4, with 9 bases matching TRBD1. Per the germline V gene, CDR1 is SGDLS and CDR2 is YYNGEE. J was trimmed by 5 bases and V by 1 base; bases with no gene match: 6. This CDR3 comprises 16 residues. CDR3 coding DNA: TGTGCCAGCAGCGTATCTGGGGGGACAGGGAATGAAAAACTGTTTTTT. Its protein is CASSVSGGTGNEKLFF.

A single count supports this clone. The chain employs TRBV6-5 and TRBJ1-4; 7 bases fit TRBD1. From germline, CDR1 is MNHEY and CDR2 SVGAGI. V was clipped by 3 bases and J by 8 bases; unmatched bases: 9. This CDR3 contains 15 residues. The CDR3 spells CASSYTTGLGEKLFF. The DNA for the CDR3 is TGTGCCAGCAGTTATACGACAGGGTTAGGCGAAAAACTGTTTTTT.

The rearrangement joins TRBV9 to TRBJ2-5, with 7 bases identical to TRBD1. This CDR3 has 14 residues. Per the germline V gene, CDR1 is SGDLS and CDR2 is YYNGEE. Trimming cost V 5 bases and J 0 bases; bases outside gene matches: 4. As DNA, the CDR3 is TGTGCCAGCAGTGAGGGACAGAACCAAGAGACCCAGTACTTC. It codes for CASSEGQNQETQYF.

V and J are TRBV6-5 and TRBJ1-1; 8 bases are a match to TRBD1. V was clipped by 6 bases and J by 6 bases; unmatched bases: 12. Germline CDR1 MNHEY, CDR2 SVGAGI. CDR3 length equals 15 residues. The CDR3 reads CASRPGQGLVPEAFF. CDR3 nucleotides: TGTGCCAGCAGACCCGGACAGGGCTTGGTCCCTGAAGCTTTCTTT.

The chain has TRBV28 and TRBJ1-5; D ambiguous. V lost 6 bases, J lost 4 bases, and 10 bases lay in between. This CDR3 has 13 amino acids. Germline CDR1 MDHEN, CDR2 SYDVKM. This chain's CDR3 is CASRPGINQPQHF. The DNA of the CDR3 is TGTGCCAGCAGACCCGGGATAAATCAGCCCCAGCATTTT.

The chain employs TRBV5-5 and TRBJ2-7; D is undetermined. The CDR3 contains 15 residues. Germline V gene sequence: CDR1 SGHKS, CDR2 YYEKEE (reference sequence). V lost 3 bases and J 2 bases, leaving 15 bases between the germline ends. CDR3 sequence reads: CASSSQFTVTYEQYF. The CDR3 region has the DNA TGTGCCAGCAGCTCTCAGTTTACAGTGACCTACGAGCAGTACTTC. Full variable domain (outside the CDR3, taken from reference TRBV5-5 and TRBJ2-7): DAGVTQSPTHLIKTRGQQVTLRCSPISGHKSVSWYQQVLGQGPQFIFQYYEKEERGRGNFPDRFSARQFPNYSSELNVNALLLGDSALYLCASSSQFTVTYEQYFGPGTRLTVT.

Only one count was recorded for this clone. The rearrangement links TRBV28 to TRBJ2-1; TRBD2 aligns across 9 bases. Losses at the gene ends were 10 bases for V and 5 bases for J; bases not matched to a gene: 6. CDR1 MDHEN and CDR2 SYDVKM come from the germline V gene. The CDR3 has 13 residues. The CDR3 DNA follows: TGTGCCACCGAGCGGGGGGATAACAATGAGCAGTTCTTC. Amino acids: CATERGDNNEQFF.

The chain links TRBV4-1 to TRBJ1-5; possible D gene TRBD1, 5 bases. Germline lookup yields CDR1 MGHRA and CDR2 YSYEKL. This CDR3 is built from 15 residues. V gave up 3 bases and J gave up 4 bases, with 13 bases separating them. CDR3 nucleotides: TGCGCCAGCAGCCATGCCGGGACGGTTAATCAGCCCCAGCATTTT. It yields the protein CASSHAGTVNQPQHF.

CDR3 amino acids: CAWSQSTEQYF. CDR3 bases: TGTGCCTGGAGTCAGAGCACCGAGCAGTACTTC. V is TRBV30 and J is TRBJ2-7; D remains unclear. The CDR3 length is 11 residues. Germline CDR1 reads GTSNPN; CDR2 reads SVGIG (reference sequence). Trimming left V 2 bases short and J 6 bases short, with 8 bases between.

The V gene is TRBV10-2, the J gene TRBJ1-5; D is perhaps TRBD1 (5 bases). Per the germline V gene, CDR1 is WSHSY and CDR2 is SAAADI. The length of the CDR3 is 14 residues. V lost 4 bases and J lost 7, with 14 bases in between. The CDR3 nucleotides read TGCGCCAGCAGTGCTCAGGGAGGATGGCAGCCCCAGCATTTT. Translation gives CASSAQGGWQPQHF.

This clone was seen once. This chain joins TRBV2 and TRBJ2-3; 14 bases line up with TRBD2. V shed 6 bases, J shed 4 bases, and the junction held 3 bases outside the gene matches. The length of the CDR3 is 15 residues. In germline, CDR1 is SNHLY, CDR2 FYNNEI. The CDR3, as DNA: TGTGCCAGCAGCGGGACTAGCGGGGGTCCAGATACGCAGTATTTT. Its protein product is CASSGTSGGPDTQYF. The whole variable domain, remainder taken from reference TRBV2 and TRBJ2-3, is EPEVTQTPSHQVTQMGQEVILRCVPISNHLYFYWYRQILGQKVEFLVSFYNNEISEKSEIFDDQFSVERPDGSNFTLKIRSTKLEDSAMYFCASSGTSGGPDTQYFGPGTRLTVL.

The chain joins TRBV19 to TRBJ1-5; D may be TRBD1 (6 bases). CDR1 and CDR2 (germline): LNHDA, SQIVND (reference sequence). The germline V and J ends were trimmed by 8 bases and 0 bases, with 14 bases remaining between them. The CDR3 loop spans 15 amino acids. CDR3: CASSTGHYSNQPQHF. The CDR3 DNA follows: TGTGCCAGTTCGACAGGACATTATAGCAATCAGCCCCAGCATTTT. The full variable domain, with the rest looked up from reference TRBV19 and TRBJ1-5, is DGGITQSPKYLFRKEGQNVTLSCEQNLNHDAMYWYRQDPGQGLRLIYYSQIVNDFQKGDIAEGYSVSREKKESFPLTVTSAQKNPTAFYLCASSTGHYSNQPQHFGDGTRLSIL.

The gene calls are TRBV2 and TRBJ2-5, with TRBD1 matching over 7 bases. The last part of the DNA fits TRBJ2-7 better; the J call may be wrong. CDR1 SNHLY and CDR2 FYNNEI come from the germline V gene. This CDR3 has 14 amino acids. In DNA, the CDR3 is TGTGCCAGCAGCCAAGACAGGGTCTCCTACGAGCAGTACTTC. It encodes CASSQDRVSYEQYF.

The J gene is TRBJ1-2, the V gene TRBV28; unclear D gene. This CDR3 is built from 13 residues. Deletions cut 7 bases from V and 1 base from J, with 10 bases between. Germline V CDR1 and CDR2: MDHEN, SYDVKM. CDR3 region: CASIGPSNYGYTF. CDR3 DNA sequence: TGTGCCAGCATTGGACCTAGTAACTATGGCTACACCTTC.

This clone was seen only once. V gene TRBV30 combines with J gene TRBJ1-1; D perhaps matches TRBD1 (6 bases). Germline V gene data show CDR1 as GTSNPN and CDR2 as SVGIG (reference sequence). V shed 2 bases and J shed 4 bases, with 11 bases lying between them. The CDR3 has 13 amino acids. In DNA form, the CDR3 reads TGTGCCTGGAGTCGAGCACAGGGCACTGAAGCTTTCTTT. This gives the protein CAWSRAQGTEAFF.

This clone was seen only a few times. This rearrangement joins TRBV12-5 to TRBJ1-3, with TRBD1 identical over 8 bases. Trimming took 7 bases from V and 4 from J; bases not matched to a gene: 6. CDR3 length: 14 residues. Germline loops: CDR1 LGHNT, CDR2 FRNRAP. CDR3 nucleotide sequence: TGTGCTAGTGCCGAACAGGGGGGGGGAAACACCATATATTTT. Translated: CASAEQGGGNTIYF.

The V gene is TRBV10-1, the J gene TRBJ2-5; 9 bases agree with TRBD2. CDR1 is WNHNN, CDR2 SYGVQD, per germline (reference sequence). Trimming at V came to 3 bases and at J to 5 bases, leaving 7 bases not matched to a gene. The CDR3 length is 15 residues. The chain's CDR3 is CASSDGASGEETQYF. CDR3 DNA: TGCGCCAGCAGTGATGGGGCTAGCGGGGAGGAGACCCAGTACTTC.

This rearrangement joins TRBV10-3 to TRBJ1-3; 7 nucleotides agree with TRBD1. Trimming at V came to 10 bases and at J to 1 base, leaving 10 bases not matched to a gene. This CDR3 is built from 15 residues. Germline V CDR1 and CDR2: ENHRY, SYGVKD. CDR3 bases: TGTGCCACCGCCTCAGGGGGGAGTTCTGGAAACACCATATATTTT. Translation gives CATASGGSSGNTIYF.

The chain employs TRBV2 and TRBJ1-4; D perhaps matches TRBD1 (5 bases). With 10 bases removed from V and 3 bases from J, the gap between germline ends came to 12 bases. The CDR3 covers 13 residues. The germline V gene encodes CDR1 SNHLY and CDR2 FYNNEI. The DNA for the CDR3 is TGTGCCACCCGGGGGGTACCTAATGAAAAACTGTTTTTT. Its translation: CATRGVPNEKLFF.

This clone was detected a few times. The V and J genes are TRBV9 and TRBJ1-6; 8 positions match TRBD1. Germline loops: CDR1 SGDLS, CDR2 YYNGEE. The CDR3 sequence is 14 residues long. Trimming cost V 1 base and J 10 bases; bases outside gene matches: 4. CDR3 sequence reads: CASSVTGGDSPLHF. DNA of the CDR3: TGTGCCAGCAGCGTAACAGGGGGGGACTCACCCCTCCACTTT.

This clone was seen once. The gene calls are TRBV2 and TRBJ2-5; no reliable D call. Per the germline V gene, CDR1 is SNHLY and CDR2 is FYNNEI. There are 13 residues in the CDR3. The ends were cut back, 2 bases at V and 3 bases at J, with 7 bases in the middle. In DNA form, the CDR3 reads TGTGCCAGCAGTGAACGGAGCAAAGAGACCCAGTACTTC. Encoded protein: CASSERSKETQYF.

The V and J genes are TRBV18 and TRBJ2-1, with 11 bases aligning to TRBD2. CDR1 is KGHSH and CDR2 is LQKENI in the germline V gene. The length of the CDR3 is 17 residues. The J segment lost 5 bases and the V segment lost 6 bases, leaving 12 bases of the junction unmatched. The CDR3 coding sequence is TGTGCCAGCTCTCAAGGGACTAGCGGACCTATTCACAATGAGCAGTTCTTC. It translates to CASSQGTSGPIHNEQFF.

The chain employs TRBV10-2 and TRBJ1-3; 9 bases line up with TRBD1. Germline V CDR1 and CDR2: WSHSY, SAAADI. The CDR3 sequence is 14 residues long. J was trimmed by 5 bases and V by 11 bases; bases with no gene match: 10. The CDR3 spells CAGNRDRVRNTIYF. The CDR3 DNA reads as TGCGCCGGAAACCGGGACAGGGTTAGAAACACCATATATTTT.

The CDR3 loop is CASTRNPSQPFYGYTF. CDR3 DNA sequence: TGTGCCAGCACCCGAAACCCCAGCCAGCCGTTCTATGGCTACACCTTC. The chain is built from TRBV27 and TRBJ1-2; D uncertain. The length of the CDR3 is 16 residues. Germline values: CDR1 MNHEY, CDR2 SMNVEV (reference sequence). Trimming pared 7 bases from V and 4 bases from J, leaving 22 bases between.

This clone occurred a few times. The V call is TRBV20-1, the J call TRBJ1-2; 9 bases line up with TRBD1. CDR1 and CDR2 (germline): DFQATT, SNEGSKA (reference sequence). This CDR3 spans 11 amino acids. The CDR3 reads CTPGQGYGYTF. In DNA, the CDR3 is TGCACGCCGGGACAGGGCTATGGCTACACCTTC.

Note on this clone: An end of the junction does not agree with germline; a read error may underlie this. V gene TRBV7-9 combines with J gene TRBJ2-1; TRBD1 or TRBD2 may be the D gene (6 bases each). The germline gives CDR1 SEHNR, CDR2 FQNEAQ (reference sequence). The CDR3 extends over 13 amino acids. CDR3 sequence reads: CASSPNERGRWVF. The CDR3 nucleotides read TGTGCCAGCAGCCCCAACGAACGGGGGCGGTGGGTCTTC. The full variable domain, completed using reference TRBV7-9 and TRBJ2-1, is DTGVSQNPRHKITKRGQNVTFRCDPISEHNRLYWYRQTLGQGPEFLTYFQNEAQLEKSRLLSDRFSAERPKGSFSTLEIQRTEQGDSAMYLCASSPNERGRWVFGPGTRLTVL.